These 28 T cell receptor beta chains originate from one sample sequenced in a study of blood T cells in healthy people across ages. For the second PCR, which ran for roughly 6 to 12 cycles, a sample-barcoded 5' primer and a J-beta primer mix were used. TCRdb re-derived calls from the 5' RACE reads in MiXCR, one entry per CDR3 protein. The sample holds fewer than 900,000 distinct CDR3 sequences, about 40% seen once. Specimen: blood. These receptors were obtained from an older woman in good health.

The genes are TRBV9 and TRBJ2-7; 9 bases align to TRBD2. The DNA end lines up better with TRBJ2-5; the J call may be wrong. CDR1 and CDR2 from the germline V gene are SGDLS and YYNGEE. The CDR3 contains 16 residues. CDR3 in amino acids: CASSVGLAGLSETQYF. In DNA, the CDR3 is TGTGCCAGCAGCGTAGGGCTAGCGGGGTTATCGGAGACCCAGTACTTC.

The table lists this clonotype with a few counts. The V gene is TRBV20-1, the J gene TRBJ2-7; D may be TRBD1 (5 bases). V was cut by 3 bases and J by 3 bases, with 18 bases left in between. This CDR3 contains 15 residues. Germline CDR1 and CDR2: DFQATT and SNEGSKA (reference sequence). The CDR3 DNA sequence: TGCAGTGCTAGGGACCCGAAAGGGGATTACTACGAGCAGTACTTC. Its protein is CSARDPKGDYYEQYF.

CDR3 coding DNA: TGTGCCAGCAGCTTAGCGCGGGCTAGCGGGAAGTACGAGCAGTACTTC. Translated, it gives CASSLARASGKYEQYF. The V gene is TRBV7-9, the J gene TRBJ2-5; 9 bases are shared with TRBD2. The J call is uncertain, as TRBJ2-7 better fits the DNA end. This CDR3 is 16 amino acids long. The germline gives CDR1 SEHNR, CDR2 FQNEAQ (reference sequence).

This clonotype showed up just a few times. CDR3 loop: CASRQPQHF. CDR3 coding DNA: TGTGCCAGCAGGCAGCCCCAGCATTTT. V and J are TRBV7-8 and TRBJ1-5; no reliable D call. Germline assignment: CDR1 SGHVS and CDR2 FQNEAQ. The CDR3 runs 9 residues. V lost 6 bases, J lost 7 bases, and 1 base lay in between.

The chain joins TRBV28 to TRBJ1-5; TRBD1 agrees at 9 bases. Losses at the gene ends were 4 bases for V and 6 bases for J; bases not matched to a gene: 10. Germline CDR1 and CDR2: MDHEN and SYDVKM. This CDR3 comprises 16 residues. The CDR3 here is CASSSRDRETSQPQHF. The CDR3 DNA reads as TGTGCCAGCAGTTCCAGGGACAGGGAAACGTCTCAGCCCCAGCATTTT.

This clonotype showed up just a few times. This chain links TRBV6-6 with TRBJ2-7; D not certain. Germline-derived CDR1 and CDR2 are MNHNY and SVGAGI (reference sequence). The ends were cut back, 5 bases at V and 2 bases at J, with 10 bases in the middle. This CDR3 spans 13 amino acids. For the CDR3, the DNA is TGTGCCAGCAGTAAGGGTAGCCCCTACGAGCAGTACTTC. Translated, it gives CASSKGSPYEQYF.

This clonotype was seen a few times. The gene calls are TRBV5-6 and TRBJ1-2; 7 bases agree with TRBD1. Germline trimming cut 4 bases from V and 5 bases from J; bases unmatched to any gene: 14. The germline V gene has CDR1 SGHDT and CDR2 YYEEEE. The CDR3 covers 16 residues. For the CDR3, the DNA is TGTGCCAGCAGCGGCAGGGCCCCAGGGGGGGAATATGGCTACACCTTC. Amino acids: CASSGRAPGGEYGYTF.

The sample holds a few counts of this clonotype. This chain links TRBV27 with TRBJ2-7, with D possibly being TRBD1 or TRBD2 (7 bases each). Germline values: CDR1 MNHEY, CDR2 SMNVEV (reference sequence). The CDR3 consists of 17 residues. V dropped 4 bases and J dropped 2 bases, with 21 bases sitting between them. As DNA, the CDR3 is TGTGCCAGCAGTTCCCCCCAGGGGGGGGGAGTAACCTACGAGCAGTACTTC. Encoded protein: CASSSPQGGGVTYEQYF.

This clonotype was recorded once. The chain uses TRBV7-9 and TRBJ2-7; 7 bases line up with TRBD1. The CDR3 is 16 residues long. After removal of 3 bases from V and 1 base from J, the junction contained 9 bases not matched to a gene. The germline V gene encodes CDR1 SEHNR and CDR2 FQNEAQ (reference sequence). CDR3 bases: TGTGCCAGCAGCTTCTTCCCGGGACAGCCGTCCTACGAGCAGTACTTC. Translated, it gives CASSFFPGQPSYEQYF. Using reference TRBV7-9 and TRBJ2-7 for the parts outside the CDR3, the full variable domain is DTGVSQNPRHKITKRGQNVTFRCDPISEHNRLYWYRQTLGQGPEFLTYFQNEAQLEKSRLLSDRFSAERPKGSFSTLEIQRTEQGDSAMYLCASSFFPGQPSYEQYFGPGTRLTVT.

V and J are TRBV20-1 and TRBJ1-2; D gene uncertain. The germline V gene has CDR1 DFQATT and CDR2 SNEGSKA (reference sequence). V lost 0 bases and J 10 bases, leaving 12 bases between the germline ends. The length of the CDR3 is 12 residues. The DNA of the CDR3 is TGCAGTGCTAGAGAGGGCCAGCCTTACTACACCTTC. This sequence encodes CSAREGQPYYTF.

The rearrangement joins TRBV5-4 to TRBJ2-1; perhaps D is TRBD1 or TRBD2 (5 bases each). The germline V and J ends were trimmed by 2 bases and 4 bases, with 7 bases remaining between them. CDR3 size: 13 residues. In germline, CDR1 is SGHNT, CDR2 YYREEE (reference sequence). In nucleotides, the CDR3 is TGTGCCAGCAGCTTCGAGGGGTACAATGAGCAGTTCTTC. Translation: CASSFEGYNEQFF.

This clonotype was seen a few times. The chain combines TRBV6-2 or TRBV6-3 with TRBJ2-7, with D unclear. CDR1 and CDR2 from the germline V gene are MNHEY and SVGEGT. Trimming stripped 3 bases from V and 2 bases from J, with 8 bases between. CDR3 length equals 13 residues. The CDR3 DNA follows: TGTGCCAGCAGTTATGGTGGCCCCTACGAGCAGTACTTC. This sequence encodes CASSYGGPYEQYF.

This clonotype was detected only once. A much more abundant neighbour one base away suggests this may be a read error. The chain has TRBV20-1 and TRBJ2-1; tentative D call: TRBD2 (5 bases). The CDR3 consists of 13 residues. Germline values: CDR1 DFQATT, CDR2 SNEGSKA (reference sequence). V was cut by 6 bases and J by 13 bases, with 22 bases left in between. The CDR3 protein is CSASTGVHRAQFF. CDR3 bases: TGCAGTGCCAGCACCGGGGTCCATAGAGCCCAGTTCTTC.

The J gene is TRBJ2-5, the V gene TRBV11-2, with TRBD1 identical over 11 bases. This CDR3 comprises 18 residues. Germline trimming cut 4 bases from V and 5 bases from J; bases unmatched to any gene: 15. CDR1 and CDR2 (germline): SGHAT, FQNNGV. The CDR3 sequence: CASSSTQIKDRGPETQYF. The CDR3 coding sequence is TGTGCCAGCAGCTCCACCCAAATTAAGGACAGGGGGCCGGAGACCCAGTACTTC.

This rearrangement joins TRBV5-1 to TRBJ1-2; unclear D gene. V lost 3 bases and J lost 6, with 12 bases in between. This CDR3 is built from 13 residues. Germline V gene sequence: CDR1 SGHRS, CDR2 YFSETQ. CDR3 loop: CASSSDQTNGYTF. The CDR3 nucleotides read TGCGCCAGCAGCTCGGATCAGACTAATGGCTACACCTTC.

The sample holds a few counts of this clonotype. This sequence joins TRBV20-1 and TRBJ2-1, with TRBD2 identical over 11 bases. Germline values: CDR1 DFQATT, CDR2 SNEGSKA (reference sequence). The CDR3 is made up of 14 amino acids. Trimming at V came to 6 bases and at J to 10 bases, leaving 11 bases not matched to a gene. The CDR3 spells CSARPVIAGGEQFF. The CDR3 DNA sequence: TGCAGTGCCCGGCCCGTAATAGCGGGAGGGGAGCAGTTCTTC.

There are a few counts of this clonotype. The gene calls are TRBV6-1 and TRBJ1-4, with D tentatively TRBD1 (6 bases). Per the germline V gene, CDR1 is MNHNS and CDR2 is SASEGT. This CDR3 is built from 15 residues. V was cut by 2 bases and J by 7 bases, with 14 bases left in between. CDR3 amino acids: CASSERQVFTEKLFF. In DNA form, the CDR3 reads TGTGCCAGCAGTGAAAGACAGGTTTTCACTGAAAAACTGTTTTTT.

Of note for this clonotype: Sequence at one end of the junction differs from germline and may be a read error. CDR3: CVSSPITGANEQFF. The CDR3 DNA reads TGTGTCAGCTCACCAATAACAGGAGCAAACGAGCAGTTCTTC. This rearrangement joins TRBV18 to TRBJ2-1; a possible D gene is TRBD1 (5 bases). The CDR3 length is 14 residues. Germline CDR1 KGHSH, CDR2 LQKENI.

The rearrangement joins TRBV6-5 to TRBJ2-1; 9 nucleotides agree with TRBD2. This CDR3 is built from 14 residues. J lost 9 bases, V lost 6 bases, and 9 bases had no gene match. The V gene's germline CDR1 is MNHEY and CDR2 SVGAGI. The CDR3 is CASSRSTSGGEQFF. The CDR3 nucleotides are TGTGCCAGCAGCCGATCGACTAGCGGTGGTGAGCAGTTCTTC.

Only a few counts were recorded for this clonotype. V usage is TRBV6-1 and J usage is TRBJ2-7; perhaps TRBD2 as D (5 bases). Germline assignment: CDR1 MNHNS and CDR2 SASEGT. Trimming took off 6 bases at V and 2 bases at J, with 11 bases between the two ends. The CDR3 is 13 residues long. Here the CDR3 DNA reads TGTGCCAGCAGGCGTGACGGGGCCTACGAGCAGTACTTC. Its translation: CASRRDGAYEQYF.

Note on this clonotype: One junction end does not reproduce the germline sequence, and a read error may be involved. DNA for the CDR3: TGTGTCAGCAGCCCAGGACTCAGCACAGATACGCAGTATTTT. Its translation is CVSSPGLSTDTQYF. This chain connects TRBV7-3 to TRBJ2-3; tentative D call: TRBD2 (5 bases). CDR3 size: 14 residues. Germline CDR1 reads SGHTA; CDR2 reads FQGTGA. Using reference TRBV7-3 and TRBJ2-3 for the parts outside the CDR3, the full variable domain is GAGVSQTPSNKVTEKGKYVELRCDPISGHTALYWYRQSLGQGPEFLIYFQGTGAADDSGLPNDRFFAVRPEGSVSTLKIQRTERGDSAVYLCVSSPGLSTDTQYFGPGTRLTVL.

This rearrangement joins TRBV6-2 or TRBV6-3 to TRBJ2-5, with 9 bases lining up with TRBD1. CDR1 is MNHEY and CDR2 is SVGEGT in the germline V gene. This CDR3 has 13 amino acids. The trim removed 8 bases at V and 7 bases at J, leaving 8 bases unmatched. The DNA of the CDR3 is TGTGCCAGCCGGACAGGGGAGCTTGGGACCCAGTACTTC. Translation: CASRTGELGTQYF.

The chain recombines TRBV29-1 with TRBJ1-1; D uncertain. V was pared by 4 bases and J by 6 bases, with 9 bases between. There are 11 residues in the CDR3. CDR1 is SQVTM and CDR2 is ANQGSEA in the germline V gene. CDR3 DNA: TGCAGCGTTGGAGGACGGTCTGAAGCTTTCTTT. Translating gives CSVGGRSEAFF.

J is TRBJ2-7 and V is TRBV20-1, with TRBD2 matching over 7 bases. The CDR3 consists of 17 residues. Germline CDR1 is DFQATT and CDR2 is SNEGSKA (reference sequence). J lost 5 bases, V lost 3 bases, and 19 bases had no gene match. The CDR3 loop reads CSASRPLPGRPYDEQYF. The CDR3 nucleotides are TGCAGTGCTAGCCGCCCCCTTCCCGGGAGGCCTTATGACGAGCAGTACTTC.

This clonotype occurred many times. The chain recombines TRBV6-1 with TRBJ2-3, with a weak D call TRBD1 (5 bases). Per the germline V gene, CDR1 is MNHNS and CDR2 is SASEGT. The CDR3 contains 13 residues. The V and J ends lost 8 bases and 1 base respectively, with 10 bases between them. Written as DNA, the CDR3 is TGTGCCAGCCATGGGGCGGGCACAGATACGCAGTATTTT. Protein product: CASHGAGTDTQYF.

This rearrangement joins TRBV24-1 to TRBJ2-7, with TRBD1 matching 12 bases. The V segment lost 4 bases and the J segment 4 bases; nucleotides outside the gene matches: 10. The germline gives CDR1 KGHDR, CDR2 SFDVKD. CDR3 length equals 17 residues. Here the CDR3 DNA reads TGTGCCACCAGTGACCCCTCCGGGACAGGGGGCATGTACGAGCAGTACTTC. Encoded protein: CATSDPSGTGGMYEQYF.

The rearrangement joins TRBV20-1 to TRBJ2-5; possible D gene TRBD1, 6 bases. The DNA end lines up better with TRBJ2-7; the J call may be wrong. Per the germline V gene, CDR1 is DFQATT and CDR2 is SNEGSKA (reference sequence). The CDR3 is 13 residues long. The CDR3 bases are TGCAGTGCTATAACAGGGTGGGGGAACGAGCAGTACTTC. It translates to CSAITGWGNEQYF.

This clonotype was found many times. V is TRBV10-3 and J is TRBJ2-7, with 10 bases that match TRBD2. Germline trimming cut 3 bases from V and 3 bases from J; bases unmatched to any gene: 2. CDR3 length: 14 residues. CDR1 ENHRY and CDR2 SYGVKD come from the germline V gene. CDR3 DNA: TGTGCCATCAGTGAACCTAGCGGGAGCTACGAGCAGTACTTC. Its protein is CAISEPSGSYEQYF.